Described below is a single T cell receptor (beta chain) sequence and its context. The data belong to a study of blood T cell repertoires in COVID-19. The wider study: In each case, the material was cDNA or gDNA derived from T cells, B-cell-depleted T cells, or PBMCs.

Looked up from germline, CDR1 is SGDLS and CDR2 is YYNGEE. V trimming: 3 bases; J trimming: 6 bases; junction bases outside the gene matches: 17. This CDR3 has 17 amino acids. Per the original methods: Estimation of nucleated cell counts relied on the amplification of reference gene primers. Profiled with immunoSEQ multiplex PCR; TCRdb holds only in-frame clones, not every one. That table gives V, J and clone size, and the DNA gave D and trimming. The sample includes 150,000 to 200,000 clones, around nine tenths of them seen just once. The V and J genes are TRBV9 and TRBJ1-2, with 7 bases fitting TRBD1. This sequence was found in a man between 18 and 35 years old with active or convalescent COVID-19. Input material: peripheral blood. DNA of the CDR3: TGTGCCAGCAGCGATCCCTCGGGACAGCTGCTCGGCCATGGCTACACCTTC. Translated: CASSDPSGQLLGHGYTF. Using reference TRBV9 and TRBJ1-2 for the parts outside the CDR3, the full variable domain is DSGVTQTPKHLITATGQRVTLRCSPRSGDLSVYWYQQSLDQGLQFLIQYYNGEERAKGNILERFSAQQFPDLHSELNLSSLELGDSALYFCASSDPSGQLLGHGYTFGSGTRLTVV.